The 2 T cell receptor beta chains reported below all come from one sample, sequenced in a study of T cells in Graves' hyperthyroidism and ophthalmopathy. Authors of the study amplified TCR beta CDR3 regions from RNA transcripts. When the TCR CDR3 underwent first-round RT-PCR, the HTBI primer set was used. TCRdb reprocessed the multiplex PCR reads via MiXCR and lists one record per CDR3 protein. The sample lists nearly 750,000 distinct CDR3 sequences; 30% to 40% were seen once. Material: blood. The origin of the receptors is a woman in her thirties or forties with Graves' hyperthyroidism.

About this clonotype: Germline and junction disagree at one end, which may indicate a read error. V gene TRBV4-1 combines with J gene TRBJ1-3, with a possible D match to TRBD1 (5 bases). CDR1 is MGHRA, CDR2 YSYEKL, per germline. The CDR3 has 18 amino acids. Here the CDR3 DNA reads TGCGCCAGCAGCCAACCCTCGACCGGGACCGTCTCTGGAAGCACCATATATTTT. Its translation is CASSQPSTGTVSGSTIYF.

This clonotype appeared many times. The V and J genes are TRBV20-1 and TRBJ1-2; D is possibly TRBD1 (6 bases). Germline V gene data show CDR1 as DFQATT and CDR2 as SNEGSKA (reference sequence). This CDR3 region has 13 residues. The germline V and J ends were trimmed by 6 bases and 0 bases, with 11 bases remaining between them. CDR3 in DNA: TGCAGTGCCACCGGACAGACTAACTATGGCTACACCTTC. Protein product: CSATGQTNYGYTF.